One sample yielded the 21 T cell receptor beta chains listed below, sequenced in a study of shared clonotypes between healthy human individuals. TCRdb's table, derived via immunoSEQ multiplex PCR, lists solely in-frame clones and lacks some. The data hold 2,500,000 or so clones, with 85% to 95% observed a single time. The specimen was naive CD4+ T cells sorted from blood. Subset denoted: CD45RA+ positively selected. These TCRs come from a man in his late teens or twenties in good health.

This clone was detected a few times. The rearrangement joins TRBV10-3 to TRBJ1-1; tentative D call: TRBD1 (5 bases). Germline V gene sequence: CDR1 ENHRY, CDR2 SYGVKD. This CDR3 is built from 12 residues. V was cut by 4 bases and J by 5 bases, with 8 bases left in between. CDR3 DNA sequence: TGTGCCATCAGTGGGGGGTTGACTGAAGCTTTCTTT. Protein sequence: CAISGGLTEAFF.

This clone came up once. The chain uses TRBV11-3 and TRBJ1-1; no firm D call. This CDR3 comprises 13 residues. The germline CDR1 and CDR2 sequences are SGHNT and YENEEA. V lost 5 bases and J lost 4, with 11 bases in between. The CDR3 DNA follows: TGTGCCAGCAGCCTCACTTACGCCACTGAAGCTTTCTTT. As protein: CASSLTYATEAFF.

The V and J genes are TRBV6-6 and TRBJ1-5, with 7 bases identical to TRBD1. The V segment lost 0 bases and the J segment 4 bases; nucleotides outside the gene matches: 6. The CDR3 extends over 16 amino acids. Per the germline V gene, CDR1 is MNHNY and CDR2 is SVGAGI (reference sequence). The CDR3, as DNA: TGTGCCAGCAGTTACTCGACAGGGACTGGGAATCAGCCCCAGCATTTT. It encodes CASSYSTGTGNQPQHF.

The rearrangement joins TRBV7-6 to TRBJ2-5; 10 bases agree with TRBD2. J was trimmed by 6 bases and V by 6 bases; bases with no gene match: 7. CDR3 length: 14 residues. Germline V CDR1 and CDR2: SGHVS, FNYEAQ. The CDR3 nucleotides are TGTGCCAGCAGTGTTAGCGGGGGGAGGCAGACCCAGTACTTC. Encoded protein: CASSVSGGRQTQYF.

The chain carries TRBV5-4 and TRBJ2-5; TRBD2 matches 11 bases. CDR1 SGHNT and CDR2 YYREEE come from the germline V gene (reference sequence). J was trimmed by 5 bases and V by 4 bases; bases with no gene match: 13. This CDR3 comprises 17 residues. CDR3 bases: TGTGCCAGCAGCACGACGACCTTAGCGGGGGGGCCGGAGACCCAGTACTTC. It is translated as CASSTTTLAGGPETQYF.

This clone was detected once. The V and J genes are TRBV11-3 and TRBJ2-2, with TRBD2 as a possible D gene (7 bases). The germline CDR1 and CDR2 sequences are SGHNT and YENEEA. The ends were cut back, 1 base at V and 5 bases at J, with 17 bases in the middle. This CDR3 region has 17 residues. The CDR3 loop is CASSLGDGGGGTGELFF. DNA of the CDR3: TGTGCCAGCAGCTTAGGGGACGGCGGGGGCGGGACCGGGGAGCTGTTTTTT.

Points on this clone: Other DNA sequences in the sample encode the same CDR3. The CDR3 nucleotides read TGTGCCAGCAGCCGGGGAGGGGGCTACACCTTC. It codes for CASSRGGGYTF. This chain connects TRBV2 to TRBJ1-2; no clear D. The CDR3 loop spans 11 amino acids. The V and J ends lost 6 bases and 8 bases respectively, with 10 bases between them. Looked up from germline, CDR1 is SNHLY and CDR2 is FYNNEI.

The chain joins TRBV28 to TRBJ2-3; tentative D call: TRBD2 (6 bases). The CDR3 is 18 amino acids. Trimming removed 5 bases at V and 6 bases at J, with 27 bases between. The V gene's germline CDR1 is MDHEN and CDR2 SYDVKM. CDR3: CASSLLGGGAPGVDTQYF. As DNA, the CDR3 is TGTGCCAGCAGTCTCCTCGGAGGCGGGGCACCCGGGGTGGATACGCAGTATTTT.

This clone turned up a few times. The chain uses TRBV6-5 and TRBJ1-2; maybe TRBD1 (6 bases). CDR3 length: 13 residues. Per the germline V gene, CDR1 is MNHEY and CDR2 is SVGAGI. The V gene lost 1 base and the J gene lost 8 bases, with 11 bases spanning the gap. CDR3 sequence (DNA): TGTGCCAGCAGTTACTGGAACAGGGACGGCTACACCTTC. This translates into CASSYWNRDGYTF.

The rearrangement uses TRBV7-6 and TRBJ2-2, with 12 nucleotides matching TRBD2. Germline V CDR1 and CDR2: SGHVS, FNYEAQ. The CDR3 is 17 residues long. V was pared by 5 bases and J by 6 bases, with 10 bases of the junction left unmatched. The CDR3 is CASSPRLAGEWSGELFF. The CDR3 DNA reads TGTGCCAGCAGCCCGAGACTAGCGGGGGAGTGGTCCGGGGAGCTGTTTTTT.

This clone turned up a few times. The chain employs TRBV6-1 and TRBJ1-6, with D maybe TRBD1 (5 bases). CDR1 MNHNS and CDR2 SASEGT come from the germline V gene. V was cut by 1 base and J by 0 bases, with 13 bases left in between. The CDR3 spans 18 residues. CDR3 amino acids: CASSEGRGSSSYNSPLHF. DNA for the CDR3: TGTGCCAGCAGTGAAGGTCGGGGCTCGAGCTCCTATAATTCACCCCTCCACTTT.

Comments on this clone: This sample includes further DNA sequences coding for the same CDR3. J is TRBJ2-5 and V is TRBV18; D is perhaps TRBD1 (5 bases). The CDR3 is 12 amino acids. V was clipped by 2 bases and J by 4 bases, with 5 bases between them. Germline CDR1 KGHSH, CDR2 LQKENI. As DNA, the CDR3 is TGTGCCAGCTCACCAGGGGCAGAGACCCAGTACTTC. It codes for CASSPGAETQYF. Full variable domain (rest looked up from reference TRBV18 and TRBJ2-5): NAGVMQNPRHLVRRRGQEARLRCSPMKGHSHVYWYRQLPEEGLKFMVYLQKENIIDESGMPKERFSAEFPKEGPSILRIQQVVRGDSAAYFCASSPGAETQYFGPGTRLLVL.

Of note for this clone: The sample has other DNA sequences that encode this CDR3 too. The rearrangement joins TRBV7-6 to TRBJ1-1, with D unresolved. Germline CDR1 and CDR2: SGHVS and FNYEAQ. With 5 bases removed from V and 1 base from J, the gap between germline ends came to 8 bases. CDR3 length: 13 amino acids. The CDR3 DNA reads as TGTGCCAGCAGCCTAGACACGAACACTGAAGCTTTCTTT. Amino acid sequence: CASSLDTNTEAFF.

V usage is TRBV6-1 and J usage is TRBJ1-1; the D is unclear. Germline CDR1 is MNHNS and CDR2 is SASEGT. The CDR3 totals 13 residues. V lost 5 bases, J lost 7 bases, and 14 bases lay in between. CDR3 bases: TGTGCCAGCAGTCTACAGACCCCTCTTGAAGCTTTCTTT. Its translation is CASSLQTPLEAFF.

The rearrangement joins TRBV7-9 to TRBJ1-1, with D tentatively TRBD1 (5 bases). The CDR3 runs 16 residues. V was cut by 11 bases and J by 0 bases, with 22 bases left in between. Germline CDR1 is SEHNR and CDR2 is FQNEAQ (reference sequence). The CDR3 protein is CAGTRGGTSMNTEAFF. The CDR3 DNA reads as TGTGCCGGCACCCGTGGGGGAACCTCTATGAACACTGAAGCTTTCTTT.

This chain joins TRBV6-5 and TRBJ2-1; TRBD1 matches 8 bases. The CDR3 is made up of 16 amino acids. Germline loops: CDR1 MNHEY, CDR2 SVGAGI. The ends lost 4 bases at V and 4 bases at J; junction bases unmatched: 9. The DNA for the CDR3 is TGTGCCAGCAGTTTCACAGGGGGGTTAGATTACAATGAGCAGTTCTTC. It is translated as CASSFTGGLDYNEQFF.

The chain uses TRBV7-2 and TRBJ2-5, with 12 nucleotides matching TRBD2. This CDR3 spans 16 amino acids. The germline CDR1 and CDR2 sequences are SGHTA and FQGNSA. Trimming at V came to 1 base and at J to 4 bases, leaving 4 bases not matched to a gene. The CDR3: CASSLEWGLAGETQYF. DNA of the CDR3: TGTGCCAGCAGCTTAGAATGGGGACTAGCGGGAGAGACCCAGTACTTC.

This clone came up a few times. Other DNA sequences in the sample encode the same CDR3. The rearrangement joins TRBV7-9 to TRBJ2-5; D not certain. Trimming left V 4 bases short and J 3 bases short, with 3 bases between. Germline loops: CDR1 SEHNR, CDR2 FQNEAQ (reference sequence). The CDR3 is 11 residues long. CDR3 sequence reads: CASSSEETQYF. DNA for the CDR3: TGTGCCAGCAGCTCCGAAGAGACCCAGTACTTC.

V usage is TRBV6-6 and J usage is TRBJ1-1; tentatively, D is TRBD1 (5 bases). There are 14 residues in the CDR3. The germline V gene encodes CDR1 MNHNY and CDR2 SVGAGI (reference sequence). V was shortened by 6 bases and J by 0 bases, with 11 bases between the two germline ends. CDR3 loop: CASRRDGLNTEAFF. In DNA form, the CDR3 reads TGTGCCAGCAGACGGGACGGCTTGAACACTGAAGCTTTCTTT.

The chain combines TRBV9 with TRBJ1-2, with D possibly matching TRBD1 (6 bases). V lost 3 bases and J 4 bases, leaving 16 bases between the germline ends. CDR1 is SGDLS and CDR2 is YYNGEE in the germline V gene. The CDR3 extends over 15 amino acids. In DNA form, the CDR3 reads TGTGCCAGCAGCGCCCAACCAGGGGCGGGCTATGGCTACACCTTC. It translates to CASSAQPGAGYGYTF. Filled out from reference TRBV9 and TRBJ1-2, the complete variable domain reads DSGVTQTPKHLITATGQRVTLRCSPRSGDLSVYWYQQSLDQGLQFLIQYYNGEERAKGNILERFSAQQFPDLHSELNLSSLELGDSALYFCASSAQPGAGYGYTFGSGTRLTVV.

This clone has just a few counts. The chain has TRBV10-3 and TRBJ1-5; no clear D. This CDR3 comprises 15 residues. V was shortened by 2 bases and J by 3 bases, with 11 bases between the two germline ends. Looked up from germline, CDR1 is ENHRY and CDR2 is SYGVKD. The CDR3 loop reads CAISERLLYNQPQHF. The CDR3 nucleotides read TGTGCCATCAGTGAGCGTTTGTTGTACAATCAGCCCCAGCATTTT.